The following is a T cell receptor (beta chain) sequence with its context. Its target is unknown. Following autologous stem cell transplantation, relapse occurred in every patient, and exposure to brentuximab vedotin varied. Method: immunoSEQ multiplex PCR; TCRdb's copy keeps in-frame clones and lacks some. The table includes approximately 100,000 clones, roughly 91% detected once. This entry belongs to a study of PD-1 blockade in classical Hodgkin lymphoma. V gave up 1 base and J gave up 8 bases, with 16 bases separating them. Germline V lookup: CDR1 MNHEY, CDR2 SVGAGI. This CDR3 region has 15 residues. Points from the study as a whole: By cycle point C4D1, TCR diversity had risen significantly in CD4+ cells (but not CD8+ cells).

The material sequenced was peripheral blood mononuclear cells (PBMCs), taken before the second cycle of nivolumab. The chain links TRBV6-5 to TRBJ2-3, with D perhaps matching TRBD1 (5 bases). The clonotype comes from a human donor with classical Hodgkin lymphoma. CDR3 coding DNA: TGTGCCAGCAGTTACTTCTCAGACGGAGACAGTACGCAGTATTTT. Protein product: CASSYFSDGDSTQYF.